This TCR beta chain was retrieved from a study of T cell repertoires in cytomegalovirus infection. Study observations and caveats: Clonotype analysis showed dominance of the ex vivo response by HLA-C-restricted CMV-specific TCR beta clonotypes.

CDR1 is SGHVS and CDR2 is FQNEAQ in the germline V gene. The V gene lost 5 bases and the J gene lost 0 bases, with 15 bases spanning the gap. CDR3 length: 16 amino acids. TCRdb independently ran MiXCR on the reads; one entry per CDR3 protein. Altogether about 230,000 distinct CDR3 sequences are present, approximately 22% being singletons, with the ten largest covering 18%. This clonotype was seen more than once but under ten times. What it binds is unknown. The genes are TRBV7-8 and TRBJ2-3, with D possibly matching TRBD1 (5 bases). The material sequenced was CD8+ T cells from PBMCs. The source of this sequence is a human donor in good health (CMV status not recorded). Some clones in this sample may be carry-over from other donors' samples. Here the CDR3 reads CASSPGWGVSTDTQYF. The CDR3 nucleotides read TGTGCCAGCAGCCCAGGGTGGGGTGTGAGCACAGATACGCAGTATTTT. Looking up the rest from reference TRBV7-8 and TRBJ2-3 gives the full variable domain: GAGVSQSPRYKVAKRGQDVALRCDPISGHVSLFWYQQALGQGPEFLTYFQNEAQLDKSGLPSDRFFAERPEGSVSTLKIQRTQQEDSAVYLCASSPGWGVSTDTQYFGPGTRLTVL.